This TCR beta chain was retrieved from a study of radiotherapy plus CTLA-4 blockade in lung cancer. Losses at the gene ends were 9 bases for V and 4 bases for J; bases not matched to a gene: 8. The CDR3 covers 13 residues. CDR1 and CDR2 from the germline V gene are SGHVS and FNYEAQ. TCRdb keeps only in-frame clones here, not all; method: immunoSEQ multiplex PCR. The table has about 94,000 clones, 80% to 85% seen once. The sequence was obtained from a human donor with non-small cell lung cancer that progressed on radiotherapy plus ipilimumab. The chain links TRBV7-6 to TRBJ2-7; 8 bases map to TRBD2. This sample comprised peripheral blood, obtained from a patient treated with radiotherapy plus ipilimumab. CDR3 protein: CASGGLAGYEQYF. The CDR3 DNA reads as TGTGCCAGTGGGGGGCTAGCGGGTTACGAGCAGTACTTC.